This passage covers 25 T cell receptor beta chains from one sample sequenced in a study of blood T cell repertoires in COVID-19 (dated by TCRdb to the early 2020s). Receptor libraries were prepared by the immunoSEQ multiplex PCR assay. The clones in this table, taken by TCRdb from immuneACCESS, are in-frame only. Not every clone is retained; where verified, under half of the shortfall comes from an unresolved V gene, and the cause of the rest is unknown. The sample profile shows 300,000 to 450,000 clones; roughly 86% of them were found once. The ten largest clones add up to 2.5% to 3.5% of the sample. The material sequenced was peripheral blood. These TCRs come from a human donor in a cohort sampled during active COVID-19.

V is TRBV11-2 and J is TRBJ2-7, with 12 nucleotides matching TRBD2. Looked up from germline, CDR1 is SGHAT and CDR2 is FQNNGV. There are 15 residues in the CDR3. The ends lost 4 bases at V and 5 bases at J; junction bases unmatched: 6. CDR3 sequence: CASSSTSGGVNEQYF. CDR3 nucleotide sequence: TGTGCCAGCAGCTCGACTAGCGGGGGAGTAAACGAGCAGTACTTC.

The chain is built from TRBV3-1 (or the pseudogene TRBV3-2) and TRBJ2-5; D unclear. The CDR3 runs 15 residues. The ends were cut back, 1 base at V and 5 bases at J, with 14 bases in the middle. CDR1 and CDR2 (germline): LGHDT, YNNKEL (reference sequence). The CDR3 spells CASSQGPTRYETQYF. The CDR3 DNA sequence: TGTGCCAGCAGCCAAGGGCCGACAAGATACGAGACCCAGTACTTC.

This CDR3 is CASSLPGQIYGYTF. DNA of the CDR3: TGTGCCAGCAGCTTACCGGGACAGATATATGGCTACACCTTC. V and J are TRBV5-4 and TRBJ1-2, with 7 positions matching TRBD1. V trimming: 2 bases; J trimming: 5 bases; junction bases outside the gene matches: 6. Germline V lookup: CDR1 SGHNT, CDR2 YYREEE (reference sequence). The CDR3 covers 14 residues. The entire variable domain, with the rest obtained from reference TRBV5-4 and TRBJ1-2, is as follows: ETGVTQSPTHLIKTRGQQVTLRCSSQSGHNTVSWYQQALGQGPQFIFQYYREEENGRGNFPPRFSGLQFPNYSSELNVNALELDDSALYLCASSLPGQIYGYTFGSGTRLTVV.

The chain has TRBV3-1 (or the pseudogene TRBV3-2) and TRBJ1-3; D gene ambiguous. The CDR3 contains 14 residues. V was pared by 3 bases and J by 2 bases, with 8 bases between. The germline CDR1 and CDR2 sequences are LGHDT and YNNKEL (reference sequence). This CDR3 reads CASSQGGPGNTIYF. The CDR3 DNA reads TGTGCCAGCAGCCAGGGAGGGCCTGGAAACACCATATATTTT.

The chain employs TRBV5-1 and TRBJ2-2; D may be TRBD1 (6 bases). Trimming stripped 3 bases from V and 3 bases from J, with 9 bases between. The CDR3 totals 14 residues. In germline, CDR1 is SGHRS, CDR2 YFSETQ. The CDR3 DNA sequence: TGCGCCAGCAGCTGGACAGAGGACACCGGGGAGCTGTTTTTT. This codes for CASSWTEDTGELFF. Full variable domain (remainder filled in from reference TRBV5-1 and TRBJ2-2): KAGVTQTPRYLIKTRGQQVTLSCSPISGHRSVSWYQQTPGQGLQFLFEYFSETQRNKGNFPGRFSGRQFSNSRSEMNVSTLELGDSALYLCASSWTEDTGELFFGEGSRLTVL.

The chain couples TRBV6-5 to TRBJ2-1, with 14 bases identical to TRBD2. Germline loops: CDR1 MNHEY, CDR2 SVGAGI. V gave up 5 bases and J gave up 7 bases; unmatched junction bases: 4. This CDR3 contains 15 residues. In DNA, the CDR3 is TGTGCCAGCAGTCGGACTAGCGGGAGGAGGAATGAGCAGTTCTTC. Residues: CASSRTSGRRNEQFF.

The V gene is TRBV5-4, the J gene TRBJ2-2; a weak D match, TRBD2 (6 bases). V shed 0 bases and J shed 4 bases, with 10 bases lying between them. Germline CDR1 and CDR2: SGHNT and YYREEE (reference sequence). This CDR3 is 15 amino acids long. CDR3 in amino acids: CASSLAGEVTGELFF. The CDR3 nucleotides are TGTGCCAGCAGCTTGGCCGGGGAGGTCACCGGGGAGCTGTTTTTT.

The gene calls are TRBV5-6 and TRBJ2-2, with D perhaps matching TRBD1 (5 bases). Looked up from germline, CDR1 is SGHDT and CDR2 is YYEEEE. The V end lost 5 bases, the J end lost 1 base, and 9 bases lay between the germline ends. This CDR3 contains 14 residues. The CDR3 loop is CASRPTGNTGELFF. CDR3 bases: TGTGCCAGCAGGCCAACAGGGAACACCGGGGAGCTGTTTTTT.

This chain links TRBV27 with TRBJ2-1, with TRBD2 matching 11 bases. The CDR3 covers 16 residues. Unmatched junction bases numbered 15, after V lost 6 bases and J lost 11 bases. CDR1 is MNHEY, CDR2 SMNVEV, per germline (reference sequence). In DNA form, the CDR3 reads TGTGCCAGCAGCCGCACTTTAGCGGGAGGGCCGGGCAAGCAGTTCTTC. Protein sequence: CASSRTLAGGPGKQFF.

The CDR3: CASRSGTGGSYNEQFF. The CDR3 DNA follows: TGTGCCAGTAGGTCCGGGACAGGGGGGTCCTACAATGAGCAGTTCTTC. This chain joins TRBV19 and TRBJ2-1, with TRBD1 matching over 11 bases. The CDR3 sequence is 16 residues long. The germline V gene encodes CDR1 LNHDA and CDR2 SQIVND (reference sequence). J lost 1 base, V lost 6 bases, and 5 bases had no gene match.

This chain joins TRBV2 and TRBJ2-6; no clear D gene. The CDR3 totals 13 residues. CDR1 SNHLY and CDR2 FYNNEI come from the germline V gene. The V gene lost 4 bases and the J gene lost 8 bases, with 9 bases spanning the gap. CDR3 amino acids: CASSGQAPNVLTF. The CDR3 DNA reads as TGTGCCAGCAGTGGGCAAGCGCCCAACGTCCTGACTTTC.

V and J are TRBV27 and TRBJ2-2; D unclear. V was pared by 3 bases and J by 3 bases, with 5 bases between. Per the germline V gene, CDR1 is MNHEY and CDR2 is SMNVEV (reference sequence). The CDR3 contains 13 residues. CDR3: CASSFSYTGELFF. The CDR3 DNA reads TGTGCCAGCAGTTTTTCGTACACCGGGGAGCTGTTTTTT.

The chain is built from TRBV30 and TRBJ1-1; no firm D call. The CDR3 length is 11 residues. CDR1 is GTSNPN and CDR2 is SVGIG in the germline V gene (reference sequence). V was pared by 2 bases and J by 10 bases, with 11 bases between. CDR3 amino acids: CAWSPPTGAFF. CDR3 bases: TGTGCCTGGAGTCCCCCGACGGGAGCTTTCTTT.

This rearrangement joins TRBV9 to TRBJ2-2, with 10 bases fitting TRBD1. This CDR3 has 20 amino acids. CDR1 is SGDLS and CDR2 is YYNGEE in the germline V gene. After removal of 2 bases from V and 4 bases from J, the junction contained 17 bases not matched to a gene. The CDR3 DNA follows: TGTGCCAGCAGCGTTTCACTACCTCGGGGGGACAGGGGAATCACCGGGGAGCTGTTTTTT. Its translation is CASSVSLPRGDRGITGELFF.

This chain uses TRBV28 with TRBJ1-1; TRBD1 matches 7 bases. CDR3 length: 16 residues. Germline-derived CDR1 and CDR2 are MDHEN and SYDVKM. V lost 5 bases, J lost 5 bases, and 14 bases stayed unmatched. CDR3 protein: CASSLRQGYMGTEAFF. CDR3 DNA: TGTGCCAGCAGTCTTCGACAGGGATACATGGGGACTGAAGCTTTCTTT.

The chain employs TRBV27 and TRBJ2-3; 9 positions match TRBD1. The ends lost 1 base at V and 8 bases at J; junction bases unmatched: 7. This CDR3 is 15 amino acids long. Germline CDR1 reads MNHEY; CDR2 reads SMNVEV (reference sequence). The CDR3 DNA reads as TGTGCCAGCAGTTTATTTACAGGGGGCTTGGGTACGCAGTATTTT. Its translation: CASSLFTGGLGTQYF.

V gene TRBV30 combines with J gene TRBJ1-1; D is perhaps TRBD1 (6 bases). V was cut by 5 bases and J by 1 base, with 11 bases left in between. CDR3 length equals 13 residues. Germline V lookup: CDR1 GTSNPN, CDR2 SVGIG (reference sequence). CDR3 in amino acids: CAWAIRGNTEAFF. CDR3 bases: TGTGCCTGGGCTATCAGGGGGAACACTGAAGCTTTCTTT.

This clone has just one count. The V and J genes are TRBV19 and TRBJ1-1; D remains unclear. V was cut by 1 base and J by 0 bases, with 21 bases left in between. The CDR3 consists of 19 residues. CDR1 and CDR2 from the germline V gene are LNHDA and SQIVND (reference sequence). CDR3 residues: CASSIGGRRRGGMNTEAFF. CDR3 nucleotide sequence: TGTGCCAGTAGTATAGGTGGGCGCCGGCGGGGAGGAATGAACACTGAAGCTTTCTTT. Full variable domain (outside the CDR3, taken from reference TRBV19 and TRBJ1-1): DGGITQSPKYLFRKEGQNVTLSCEQNLNHDAMYWYRQDPGQGLRLIYYSQIVNDFQKGDIAEGYSVSREKKESFPLTVTSAQKNPTAFYLCASSIGGRRRGGMNTEAFFGQGTRLTVV.

The V and J genes are TRBV7-9 and TRBJ1-6, with a possible D match to TRBD1 (5 bases). In germline, CDR1 is SEHNR, CDR2 FQNEAQ (reference sequence). This CDR3 spans 15 amino acids. Deletions cut 2 bases from V and 7 bases from J, with 12 bases between. The CDR3 DNA reads TGTGCCAGCAGCTTAACCGCAGGGATGAATTCACCCCTCCACTTT. Its translation: CASSLTAGMNSPLHF.

This clone was observed once. The rearrangement links TRBV30 to TRBJ1-1; 7 nucleotides align to TRBD1. CDR1 is GTSNPN and CDR2 is SVGIG in the germline V gene (reference sequence). The CDR3 sequence is 12 residues long. The V segment lost 0 bases and the J segment 9 bases; nucleotides outside the gene matches: 4. CDR3 sequence: CAWSVGRGQAFF. For the CDR3, the DNA is TGTGCCTGGAGTGTAGGTAGGGGGCAAGCTTTCTTT.

The J gene is TRBJ2-1, the V gene TRBV7-3; 7 bases fit TRBD2. Trimming at V came to 6 bases and at J to 16 bases, leaving 12 bases not matched to a gene. The germline V gene has CDR1 SGHTA and CDR2 FQGTGA. CDR3 length equals 12 residues. CDR3 amino acids: CASSPPGGARFF. The CDR3 DNA reads TGTGCCAGCAGTCCACCGGGGGGTGCGAGATTCTTC.

This chain links TRBV10-3 with TRBJ1-4; D gene uncertain. V gave up 2 bases and J gave up 8 bases, with 15 bases separating them. Germline values: CDR1 ENHRY, CDR2 SYGVKD. The CDR3 spans 15 residues. The CDR3 is CAISEAAGRNEKLFF. As DNA, the CDR3 is TGTGCCATCAGTGAGGCCGCGGGGAGAAACGAAAAACTGTTTTTT.

The chain recombines TRBV6-6 with TRBJ2-7, with D tentatively TRBD2 (6 bases). Germline lookup yields CDR1 MNHNY and CDR2 SVGAGI (reference sequence). V was trimmed by 5 bases and J by 2 bases, leaving 22 bases between them. The CDR3 covers 17 residues. CDR3 in DNA: TGTGCCAGCAGTCATCTGGGGGGAGGCTATGTTCCCTACGAGCAGTACTTC. It codes for CASSHLGGGYVPYEQYF.

This clone showed up just once. This chain uses TRBV5-1 with TRBJ1-3; 8 bases fit TRBD1. Losses at the gene ends were 4 bases for V and 0 bases for J; bases not matched to a gene: 3. The CDR3 sequence is 15 residues long. Germline V gene sequence: CDR1 SGHRS, CDR2 YFSETQ. CDR3 amino acids: CASSPDRGSGNTIYF. In DNA, the CDR3 is TGCGCCAGCAGCCCCGACAGGGGCTCTGGAAACACCATATATTTT.

This rearrangement joins TRBV10-3 to TRBJ1-1, with unresolved D. Per the germline V gene, CDR1 is ENHRY and CDR2 is SYGVKD. V lost 5 bases and J 5 bases, leaving 15 bases between the germline ends. The CDR3 length is 14 residues. CDR3 sequence reads: CAISQAFSGTEAFF. The DNA of the CDR3 is TGTGCCATCAGTCAGGCGTTTAGTGGGACTGAAGCTTTCTTT.